The 17 T cell receptor beta chains presented below share a single source sample, sequenced in a study of Ad26.COV2.S vaccination and SARS-CoV-2 variants listed by TCRdb under 2021. This specimen's treatment or condition label, interpreted: 19 received Ad26.COV2.S at low or high dose, single or two shots; about 5 received placebo; per-sample allocation not given. Repertoires of vaccine and placebo recipients were sequenced from samples collected on day 63 after the first injection. To prepare the library, the immunoSEQ multiplex PCR assay was applied. The clones in this table, taken by TCRdb from immuneACCESS, are in-frame only. Not every clone is retained; where verified, under half of the shortfall comes from an unresolved V gene, and the cause of the rest is unknown. A total of roughly 680,000 clones appear in this sample, around 90% of them only once. The ten largest clonotypes hold roughly 1.5% of the sample.

The sequencing here drew on peripheral blood, taken in a trial of Ad26.COV2.S vaccine versus placebo. Receptors were obtained from a person between 18 and 65 years old who received the Ad26.COV2.S COVID-19 vaccine or a placebo.

The V call is TRBV12-3 or TRBV12-4, the J call TRBJ2-1; D uncertain. This CDR3 comprises 12 residues. The V and J ends lost 5 bases and 2 bases respectively, with 4 bases between them. The CDR3 DNA reads TGTGCCAGCAGTAGTACCTACAATGAGCAGTTCTTC. Translated: CASSSTYNEQFF.

The chain is built from TRBV3-1 (or the pseudogene TRBV3-2) and TRBJ2-7; perhaps TRBD1 as D (6 bases). Germline assignment: CDR1 LGHDT and CDR2 YNNKEL (reference sequence). The V gene lost 0 bases and the J gene lost 1 base, with 10 bases spanning the gap. The CDR3 has 15 residues. The CDR3 nucleotides are TGTGCCAGCAGCCAAGACGGGACAAATTCCTACGAGCAGTACTTC. This gives the protein CASSQDGTNSYEQYF.

This clone was observed a few times. In DNA, the CDR3 is TGTGCCAGCAGCTTGGAACTAGCGGGGGACGAGCAGTACTTC. As protein: CASSLELAGDEQYF. The rearrangement uses TRBV5-4 and TRBJ2-7; TRBD2 matches 11 bases. Germline-derived CDR1 and CDR2 are SGHNT and YYREEE (reference sequence). V was pared by 0 bases and J by 5 bases, with 1 base of the junction left unmatched. The CDR3 runs to 14 residues.

The V and J genes are TRBV6-5 and TRBJ1-2, with 9 bases fitting TRBD1. Looked up from germline, CDR1 is MNHEY and CDR2 is SVGAGI. The CDR3 is 15 amino acids. J lost 2 bases, V lost 2 bases, and 3 bases had no gene match. CDR3 sequence: CASSYGQGTNYGYTF. For the CDR3, the DNA is TGTGCCAGCAGTTACGGACAGGGGACAAACTATGGCTACACCTTC.

V is TRBV20-1 and J is TRBJ2-1; D is unclear. The CDR3 contains 10 residues. V was cut by 3 bases and J by 6 bases, with 3 bases left in between. The germline gives CDR1 DFQATT, CDR2 SNEGSKA (reference sequence). CDR3 region: CSASSNEQFF. DNA of the CDR3: TGCAGTGCTAGTTCCAATGAGCAGTTCTTC.

The chain couples TRBV5-1 to TRBJ2-6, with TRBD2 matching 11 bases. The CDR3 sequence is 16 residues long. V dropped 7 bases and J dropped 0; count of bases not matched to a gene: 3. Looked up from germline, CDR1 is SGHRS and CDR2 is YFSETQ. CDR3 sequence (DNA): TGCGCCAGCGGGACTAGCGGATCCTCTGGGGCCAACGTCCTGACTTTC. Its translation is CASGTSGSSGANVLTF.

The V gene is TRBV19, the J gene TRBJ1-5; 7 bases fit TRBD1. Germline V CDR1 and CDR2: LNHDA, SQIVND (reference sequence). Trimming at V came to 9 bases and at J to 0 bases, leaving 5 bases not matched to a gene. The CDR3 runs 14 residues. In nucleotides, the CDR3 is TGTGCCAGCGGACAGGCCCATAGCAATCAGCCCCAGCATTTT. This sequence encodes CASGQAHSNQPQHF.

The chain joins TRBV29-1 to TRBJ2-3; D is unclear. The CDR3 is 12 amino acids. In germline, CDR1 is SQVTM, CDR2 ANQGSEA. V was trimmed by 7 bases and J by 0 bases, leaving 8 bases between them. The chain's CDR3 is CSARDSTDTQYF. Here the CDR3 DNA reads TGCAGCGCCAGAGACAGCACAGATACGCAGTATTTT.

The rearrangement uses TRBV5-1 and TRBJ1-4; 12 nucleotides align to TRBD1. This CDR3 comprises 14 residues. Germline-derived CDR1 and CDR2 are SGHRS and YFSETQ. V dropped 5 bases and J dropped 12; count of bases not matched to a gene: 8. The CDR3: CASSAGTGGAELFF. CDR3 nucleotide sequence: TGCGCCAGCAGTGCCGGGACAGGGGGCGCGGAACTGTTTTTT.

This chain joins TRBV18 and TRBJ2-5; D perhaps matches TRBD2 (6 bases). Germline V gene lookup returns CDR1 KGHSH and CDR2 LQKENI. Trimming cost V 6 bases and J 5 bases, with 13 bases left between them. CDR3 size: 13 residues. The CDR3 bases are TGTGCCAGCTCCTCAGCGGGTTCGGAGACCCAGTACTTC. It translates to CASSSAGSETQYF.

This chain connects TRBV18 to TRBJ1-1; D is uncertain. The V gene's germline CDR1 is KGHSH and CDR2 LQKENI. The CDR3 runs 14 residues. Trimming took off 5 bases at V and 4 bases at J, with 14 bases between the two ends. The CDR3: CASSDWVMATEAFF. In nucleotides, the CDR3 is TGTGCCAGCTCAGATTGGGTTATGGCCACTGAAGCTTTCTTT. Full variable domain (rest looked up from reference TRBV18 and TRBJ1-1): NAGVMQNPRHLVRRRGQEARLRCSPMKGHSHVYWYRQLPEEGLKFMVYLQKENIIDESGMPKERFSAEFPKEGPSILRIQQVVRGDSAAYFCASSDWVMATEAFFGQGTRLTVV.

The chain uses TRBV5-1 and TRBJ2-5; 12 bases map to TRBD2. This CDR3 is 15 amino acids long. V was pared by 4 bases and J by 8 bases, with 9 bases of the junction left unmatched. Per the germline V gene, CDR1 is SGHRS and CDR2 is YFSETQ. The CDR3 DNA reads as TGCGCCAGCAGCGGGACTAGCGGGCCCACTTCTACCCAGTACTTC. Amino acid sequence: CASSGTSGPTSTQYF. The variable domain in full, with the rest retrieved from reference TRBV5-1 and TRBJ2-5, is KAGVTQTPRYLIKTRGQQVTLSCSPISGHRSVSWYQQTPGQGLQFLFEYFSETQRNKGNFPGRFSGRQFSNSRSEMNVSTLELGDSALYLCASSGTSGPTSTQYFGPGTRLLVL.

This chain links TRBV3-1 (or the pseudogene TRBV3-2) with TRBJ2-1, with D perhaps given as TRBD1 or TRBD2 (5 bases each). This CDR3 contains 13 residues. V lost 4 bases to trimming and J lost 7 bases, with 11 bases between them. Germline CDR1 LGHDT, CDR2 YNNKEL (reference sequence). The CDR3, as DNA: TGTGCCAGCAGCCGGAATGGGGGTAATGAGCAGTTCTTC. Residues: CASSRNGGNEQFF.

The V gene is TRBV6-5, the J gene TRBJ1-2, with TRBD1 matching over 7 bases. V lost 5 bases to trimming and J lost 4 bases; unmatched junction nucleotides: 4. The CDR3 loop spans 13 amino acids. Germline CDR1 reads MNHEY; CDR2 reads SVGAGI. CDR3 residues: CASSHQGGYGYTF. The CDR3, as DNA: TGTGCCAGCAGTCACCAGGGGGGCTATGGCTACACCTTC.

This clone was counted once. The V call is TRBV27, the J call TRBJ2-2; 9 bases align to TRBD2. The V and J ends lost 1 base and 4 bases, in that order; junction bases with no gene match: 7. Germline assignment: CDR1 MNHEY and CDR2 SMNVEV (reference sequence). The CDR3 is 17 residues long. CDR3 DNA sequence: TGTGCCAGCAGTTTATACCCGGGACTAGCCGGCACCGGGGAGCTGTTTTTT. The encoded protein is CASSLYPGLAGTGELFF.

V usage is TRBV4-2 and J usage is TRBJ1-1, with D possibly TRBD1 on 5 matching bases. Trimming left V 1 base short and J 0 bases short, with 12 bases between. CDR3 length: 16 residues. CDR1 is LGHNA and CDR2 is YNFKEQ in the germline V gene. The CDR3 region has the DNA TGTGCCAGCAGCCAAGGACCGGGACTTATGAACACTGAAGCTTTCTTT. Its protein product is CASSQGPGLMNTEAFF.

This sequence joins TRBV14 and TRBJ2-5; maybe TRBD2 (5 bases). The V end lost 4 bases, the J end lost 4 bases, and 10 bases lay between the germline ends. Germline V gives CDR1 SGHDN, CDR2 FVKESK. The CDR3 is made up of 13 amino acids. DNA of the CDR3: TGTGCCAGCAGCCCGACTAATCCAGAGACCCAGTACTTC. This encodes CASSPTNPETQYF.